The source of this T cell receptor (beta chain) is a study of T cells in Graves' hyperthyroidism and ophthalmopathy. Study summary: Blood was drawn when the patient was first diagnosed and still untreated. Notes on the study in general: A model of 13 V-J pairs discriminated ophthalmopathy from stable hyperthyroidism. Most thyroid clonotypes with frequency above 0.001 were detected in blood.

Ophthalmopathy patients showed a Clinical Activity Score of at least 3, NOSPECS grade of at least 4 and duration under 3 months. A word on this clonotype: Its antigen is currently unknown.

Amplification of TCR beta CDR3 regions used RNA as the template. Researchers ran a first-round RT-PCR on the TCR CDR3 using the HTBI primer set. TCRdb re-analysed the multiplex PCR reads in MiXCR, keeping a single row per CDR3 protein. The sample has about 300,000 distinct CDR3 sequences, roughly 19% seen once. CDR1 is SGHAT and CDR2 is FQNNGV in the germline V gene. V gave up 7 bases and J gave up 0 bases; unmatched junction bases: 10. The CDR3 spans 19 residues. This chain connects TRBV11-2 to TRBJ2-1; TRBD2 matches at 15 bases. The material sequenced was blood. This TCR derives from a man aged 50 to 60 with Graves' ophthalmopathy. CDR3 sequence: CASTYGLAGGRSSYNEQFF. DNA for the CDR3: TGTGCCAGCACCTATGGACTAGCGGGAGGGCGGAGCTCCTACAATGAGCAGTTCTTC. Filled out from reference TRBV11-2 and TRBJ2-1, the complete variable domain reads EAGVAQSPRYKIIEKRQSVAFWCNPISGHATLYWYQQILGQGPKLLIQFQNNGVVDDSQLPKDRFSAERLKGVDSTLKIQPAKLEDSAVYLCASTYGLAGGRSSYNEQFFGPGTRLTVL.